This T cell receptor (beta chain) appears in the sequencing data of a study of blood T cell repertoires in COVID-19. In the study overall: T cells, B-cell-depleted T cells, or PBMCs provided the cDNA or gDNA that served as material.

CDR1 is SNHLY, CDR2 FYNNEI, per germline. The V gene lost 6 bases and the J gene lost 1 base, with 13 bases spanning the gap. The CDR3 has 15 residues. Sequencing was performed with immunoSEQ multiplex PCR; in TCRdb, only in-frame clones are kept and a portion is missing. The repertoire consists of around 8,000 clones, with 80% to 90% occurring once and the leading ten covering 9% to 10%. The chain recombines TRBV2 with TRBJ1-5; D gene unclear. This receptor was identified in a human donor in a cohort sampled during active COVID-19. The sequencing sample was made of peripheral blood. The CDR3 DNA reads TGTGCCAGCAGCAAGGAAGGGAGCAGCAATCAGCCCCAGCATTTT. Encoded protein: CASSKEGSSNQPQHF.